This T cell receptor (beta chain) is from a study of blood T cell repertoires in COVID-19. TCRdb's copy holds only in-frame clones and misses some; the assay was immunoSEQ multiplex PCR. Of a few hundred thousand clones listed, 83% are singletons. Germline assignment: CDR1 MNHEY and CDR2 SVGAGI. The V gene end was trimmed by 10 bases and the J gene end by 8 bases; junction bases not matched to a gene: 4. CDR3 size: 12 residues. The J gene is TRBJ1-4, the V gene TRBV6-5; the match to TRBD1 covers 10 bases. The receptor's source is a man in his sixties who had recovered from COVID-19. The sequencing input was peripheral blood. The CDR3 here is CATRTGGEKLFF. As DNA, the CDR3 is TGTGCCACGCGGACAGGGGGAGAAAAACTGTTTTTT.